This T cell receptor beta chain was documented in a study of control samples from healthy donors and cancer patients. Produced via immunoSEQ multiplex PCR; TCRdb's table is partial and in-frame only. The data hold tens of thousands of clones, with approximately 93% observed a single time. V lost 4 bases, J lost 4 bases, and 14 bases lay in between. Germline loops: CDR1 SGHRS, CDR2 YFSETQ. The CDR3 is 14 amino acids. This chain links TRBV5-1 with TRBJ1-2, with unresolved D. The TCR originated in a woman under 40 in good health. Material for sequencing was blood. CDR3 sequence (DNA): TGCGCCAGCAGCCCGGAGGGCCCTTTCTATGGCTACACCTTC. This codes for CASSPEGPFYGYTF. The whole variable domain, remainder taken from reference TRBV5-1 and TRBJ1-2, is KAGVTQTPRYLIKTRGQQVTLSCSPISGHRSVSWYQQTPGQGLQFLFEYFSETQRNKGNFPGRFSGRQFSNSRSEMNVSTLELGDSALYLCASSPEGPFYGYTFGSGTRLTVV.